The 17 T cell receptor beta chains below all came from one sample that was sequenced in a study of T cells expressing NK-cell markers. TCRdb reprocessed the 5' RACE reads, with one entry per CDR3 protein and no DNA. This sample's table has about 380,000 distinct CDR3 sequences. Sequences were obtained from blood T cells: a sorted CD56 or NKG2C T cell subset, CD4+ or CD8+ T cells, or bulk PBMC T cells (not recorded which). Receptors originate from a man between 18 and 69 years old in good health.

CDR3 in amino acids: CASSSPGSWYYEQYF. This chain links TRBV27 with TRBJ2-7; as DNA is missing, the TRBD1 call by TCRdb cannot be tested. This CDR3 has 15 residues. CDR1 and CDR2 from the germline V gene are MNHEY and SMNVEV (reference sequence).

V is TRBV7-2 and J is TRBJ1-1; the TCRdb D gene call, TRBD1, has no DNA to confirm it. CDR3 length: 16 amino acids. Germline V gives CDR1 SGHTA, CDR2 FQGNSA. The CDR3 region is CASRPREQGAYTEAFF.

The chain is built from TRBV12-3 or TRBV12-4 and TRBJ2-2; TCRdb lists TRBD2, though no DNA is available to test this call. The CDR3 extends over 16 amino acids. This CDR3 reads CASRRTSGGMTGELFF.

Here the CDR3 reads CASTLRGGIPYEQYF. The V and J genes are TRBV7-8 and TRBJ2-7. CDR1 is SGHVS and CDR2 is FQNEAQ in the germline V gene. This CDR3 comprises 15 residues.

The chain employs TRBV11-2 and TRBJ1-6. This CDR3 has 15 residues. From germline, CDR1 is SGHAT and CDR2 FQNNGV. The CDR3 loop is CASSQVGPSESPLHF.

The chain combines TRBV5-1 with TRBJ2-1; TCRdb lists TRBD1, though no DNA is available to test this call. Germline CDR1 reads SGHRS; CDR2 reads YFSETQ. CDR3 size: 18 residues. The CDR3 region is CASSSRAVGGTSYNEQFF.

The V gene is TRBV2, the J gene TRBJ1-5; no DNA is available, so the TRBD1 call from TCRdb remains unchecked. CDR1 and CDR2 from the germline V gene are SNHLY and FYNNEI. This CDR3 spans 15 amino acids. The CDR3 sequence is CASSEGQGYNQPQHF.

This CDR3 is CATSVELAKNIQYF. The chain employs TRBV24-1 and TRBJ2-4. This CDR3 has 14 residues. Per the germline V gene, CDR1 is KGHDR and CDR2 is SFDVKD.

The V and J genes are TRBV19 and TRBJ1-5; the TCRdb D gene call, TRBD1, has no DNA to confirm it. Germline CDR1 reads LNHDA; CDR2 reads SQIVND (reference sequence). The CDR3 loop spans 17 amino acids. The CDR3: CASSIAPQGARGQPQHF. The complete variable domain, with remaining parts taken from reference TRBV19 and TRBJ1-5, reads DGGITQSPKYLFRKEGQNVTLSCEQNLNHDAMYWYRQDPGQGLRLIYYSQIVNDFQKGDIAEGYSVSREKKESFPLTVTSAQKNPTAFYLCASSIAPQGARGQPQHFGDGTRLSIL.

The chain joins TRBV20-1 to TRBJ2-5; TCRdb indicates TRBD1, and absent DNA this call remains unverified. Germline V gives CDR1 DFQATT, CDR2 SNEGSKA (reference sequence). The CDR3 is 16 residues long. CDR3 residues: CSAIGRTGGTRETQYF.

This sequence joins TRBV4-2 and TRBJ1-2; TCRdb names TRBD1, which stays unverified in the absence of DNA. CDR1 LGHNA and CDR2 YNFKEQ come from the germline V gene. This CDR3 has 18 amino acids. This CDR3 is CASSQAAVGLSSNYGYTF.

The chain is built from TRBV11-1 and TRBJ2-5; TCRdb selects TRBD2, and the lack of DNA leaves this call unchecked. The CDR3 contains 16 residues. The germline V gene encodes CDR1 SGHAT and CDR2 FQDESV (reference sequence). The CDR3 sequence: CASSLVSSTAGGTQYF. Using reference TRBV11-1 and TRBJ2-5 for the parts outside the CDR3, the full variable domain is EAEVAQSPRYKITEKSQAVAFWCDPISGHATLYWYRQILGQGPELLVQFQDESVVDDSQLPKDRFSAERLKGVDSTLKIQPAELGDSAMYLCASSLVSSTAGGTQYFGPGTRLLVL.

The CDR3 spells CSARGWDSNEKLFF. The chain employs TRBV20-1 and TRBJ1-4; TCRdb names TRBD1, which stays unverified in the absence of DNA. Per germline, CDR1 DFQATT and CDR2 SNEGSKA (reference sequence). This CDR3 is built from 14 residues.

This rearrangement joins TRBV5-5 to TRBJ1-6; with no DNA, the TCRdb D assignment of TRBD1 cannot be verified. CDR1 and CDR2 from the germline V gene are SGHKS and YYEKEE (reference sequence). The CDR3 sequence is 14 residues long. CDR3 region: CASSRTGGYSPLHF.

V gene TRBV12-3 or TRBV12-4 combines with J gene TRBJ2-6. This CDR3 is 15 amino acids long. The CDR3 protein is CASSYRAAGANVLTF.

The rearrangement links TRBV3-1 to TRBJ1-3. Germline-derived CDR1 and CDR2 are LGHDT and YNNKEL (reference sequence). The CDR3 has 16 residues. The CDR3 is CASSQVGFTGGNTIYF.

The V gene is TRBV15, the J gene TRBJ2-5; the D call from TCRdb, TRBD1, cannot be confirmed without DNA. The CDR3 consists of 15 residues. CDR1 is LNHNV and CDR2 is YYDKDF in the germline V gene (reference sequence). The CDR3 is CATSAPHRGGETQYF.